This T cell receptor beta chain was obtained from a study of shared clonotypes between healthy human individuals. CD45RO-negative CD8 cells positively selected for CCR7 made up the naive population, which excluded terminally differentiated effector memory CD45RA+ cells. With regard to this clone: Its antigen is not known.

Researchers divided each subset's genomic DNA evenly across several immunoSEQ plates. Produced via immunoSEQ multiplex PCR; TCRdb's table is partial and in-frame only. Seen here are some 2 million clones, 85% to 95% observed once, and the top ten hold approximately 1%. CDR1 MNHEY and CDR2 SMNVEV come from the germline V gene (reference sequence). This CDR3 comprises 13 residues. The V and J ends lost 5 bases and 2 bases respectively, with 8 bases between them. Study-wide results and limits: Sampling was confined to blood; repertoires within tissues likely differ. What naive subsets generally showed was a larger estimated richness than memory subsets showed.

Sequences were obtained from naive CD8+ T cells sorted from blood. The V gene is TRBV27, the J gene TRBJ2-3, with D unresolved. This TCR came from a man aged 18 to 30 in good health. CDR3: CASSEPNTDTQYF. CDR3 bases: TGTGCCAGCAGTGAACCCAACACAGATACGCAGTATTTT.